This T cell receptor beta chain was retrieved from a study of identifying expanded T cells in peripheral blood. The study, taken as a whole, reports: Approximately two-week clone count variance significantly increased as total template count grew.

This clone was observed a few times. Its cognate antigen is unknown. Generated by immunoSEQ multiplex PCR, the TCRdb table keeps only in-frame clones and is missing some. Seen here are 75,000 to 95,000 clones, around 84% observed once, and the top ten hold 3.5% to 5.5%. V lost 2 bases to trimming and J lost 3 bases, with 4 bases between them. The CDR3 covers 12 residues. Germline V gene sequence: CDR1 MDHEN, CDR2 SYDVKM. The rearrangement uses TRBV28 and TRBJ1-1, with unresolved D. This sequence was found in a person between 18 and 70 years old in good health. Sample: blood. The CDR3 region is CASSLRYTEAFF. The CDR3 coding sequence is TGTGCCAGCAGTTTACGGTACACTGAAGCTTTCTTT.